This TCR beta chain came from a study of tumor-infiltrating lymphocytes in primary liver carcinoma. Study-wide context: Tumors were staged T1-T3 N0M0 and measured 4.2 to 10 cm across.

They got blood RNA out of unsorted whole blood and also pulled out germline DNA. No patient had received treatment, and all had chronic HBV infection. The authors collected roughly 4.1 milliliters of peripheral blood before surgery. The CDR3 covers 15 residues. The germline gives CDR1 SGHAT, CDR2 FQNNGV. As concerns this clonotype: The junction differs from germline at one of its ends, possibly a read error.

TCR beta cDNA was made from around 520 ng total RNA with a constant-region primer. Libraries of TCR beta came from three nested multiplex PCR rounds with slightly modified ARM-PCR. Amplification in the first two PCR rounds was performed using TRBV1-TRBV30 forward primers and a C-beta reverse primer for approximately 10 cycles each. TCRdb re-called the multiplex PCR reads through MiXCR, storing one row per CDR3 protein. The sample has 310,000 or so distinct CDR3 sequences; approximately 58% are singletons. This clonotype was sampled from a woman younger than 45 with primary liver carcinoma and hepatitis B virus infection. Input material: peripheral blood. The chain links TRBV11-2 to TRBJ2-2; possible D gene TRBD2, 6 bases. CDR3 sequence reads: CASSSTRGNTRELFF. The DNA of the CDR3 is TGTGCCAGCAGCTCCACTCGGGGGAACACCAGGGAGCTGTTTTTT.